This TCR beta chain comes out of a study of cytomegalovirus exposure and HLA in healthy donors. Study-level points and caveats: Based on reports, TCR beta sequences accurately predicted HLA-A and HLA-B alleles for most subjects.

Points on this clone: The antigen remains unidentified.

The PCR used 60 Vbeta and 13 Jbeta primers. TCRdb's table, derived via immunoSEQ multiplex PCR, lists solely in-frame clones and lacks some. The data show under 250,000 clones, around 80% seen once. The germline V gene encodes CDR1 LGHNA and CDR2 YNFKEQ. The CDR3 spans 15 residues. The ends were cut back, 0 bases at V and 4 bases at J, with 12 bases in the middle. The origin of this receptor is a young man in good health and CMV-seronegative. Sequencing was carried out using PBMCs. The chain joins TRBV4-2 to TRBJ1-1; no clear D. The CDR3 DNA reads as TGTGCCAGCAGCCAAGATGATAGGCAGCGCACTGAAGCTTTCTTT. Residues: CASSQDDRQRTEAFF.